Listed here are 26 T cell receptor beta chains from one sample, sequenced in a study of early T cells in non-severe SARS-CoV-2 infection. TCRdb itself ran the 5' RACE reads through MiXCR, one entry per CDR3 protein. The table has tens of thousands of distinct CDR3 sequences, under 15% seen once. Sequencing used whole blood. These receptors came from an adult who was a healthcare worker with PCR-confirmed SARS-CoV-2 infection or an uninfected control (not recorded which).

This clonotype was seen a few times. This rearrangement joins TRBV16 to TRBJ2-7, with D maybe TRBD2 (6 bases). CDR3 length: 13 amino acids. Germline-derived CDR1 and CDR2 are KGHSY and FQNENV. V lost 4 bases and J 2 bases, leaving 9 bases between the germline ends. The CDR3: CASSRGGAYEQYF. CDR3 bases: TGTGCCAGCAGCCGGGGCGGGGCCTACGAGCAGTACTTC.

This clonotype was detected ten times or more. V is TRBV7-9 and J is TRBJ1-1, with D hard to call. The V gene's germline CDR1 is SEHNR and CDR2 FQNEAQ (reference sequence). Trimming pared 5 bases from V and 3 bases from J, leaving 10 bases between. The CDR3 spans 13 residues. This CDR3 reads CASSNRRDTEAFF. The DNA for the CDR3 is TGTGCCAGCAGCAACAGAAGGGACACTGAAGCTTTCTTT.

This clonotype occurred many times. The chain combines TRBV12-3 or TRBV12-4 with TRBJ1-1; a possible D gene is TRBD1 (6 bases). This CDR3 spans 17 amino acids. With 2 bases removed from V and 4 bases from J, the gap between germline ends came to 20 bases. The CDR3 DNA reads as TGTGCCAGCAGTTTAAAGAATCCGGCCAGGGGTGGCACTGAAGCTTTCTTT. Translation gives CASSLKNPARGGTEAFF.

This clonotype was observed at least ten times. The chain recombines TRBV28 with TRBJ2-1, with 8 bases matching TRBD2. Looked up from germline, CDR1 is MDHEN and CDR2 is SYDVKM. With V trimmed by 6 bases and J by 4 bases, 5 bases remained unmatched. The CDR3 totals 14 residues. The DNA of the CDR3 is TGTGCCAGCAGGTCTAGCGGGTTTTACAATGAGCAGTTCTTC. Translated: CASRSSGFYNEQFF.

The genes are TRBV5-6 and TRBJ2-1, with TRBD2 as a possible D gene (6 bases). This CDR3 contains 15 residues. Per germline, CDR1 SGHDT and CDR2 YYEEEE. V was pared by 1 base and J by 3 bases, with 11 bases between. CDR3 region: CASSLSGERYNEQFF. The CDR3 DNA sequence: TGTGCCAGCAGCTTGTCGGGAGAACGCTACAATGAGCAGTTCTTC. Drawing the rest from reference TRBV5-6 and TRBJ2-1, the complete variable domain is DAGVTQSPTHLIKTRGQQVTLRCSPKSGHDTVSWYQQALGQGPQFIFQYYEEEERQRGNFPDRFSGHQFPNYSSELNVNALLLGDSALYLCASSLSGERYNEQFFGPGTRLTVL.

This clonotype was picked up a small number of times. The V gene is TRBV7-3, the J gene TRBJ2-5; maybe TRBD2 (5 bases). The CDR3 loop spans 15 amino acids. Germline V CDR1 and CDR2: SGHTA, FQGTGA. Trimming stripped 0 bases from V and 5 bases from J, with 13 bases between. The CDR3 DNA reads TGTGCCAGCAGCTTAACGCGTGCGGGCCGGGAGACCCAGTACTTC. It specifies CASSLTRAGRETQYF.

The V gene is TRBV3-1, the J gene TRBJ1-1, with TRBD1 matching 9 bases. This CDR3 has 14 amino acids. In germline, CDR1 is LGHDT, CDR2 YNNKEL (reference sequence). V was pared by 0 bases and J by 7 bases, with 3 bases of the junction left unmatched. The CDR3 loop reads CASSQEQGALEAFF. In DNA, the CDR3 is TGTGCCAGCAGCCAAGAACAGGGGGCACTTGAAGCTTTCTTT.

In its sample, this clonotype was seen many times. The chain couples TRBV5-6 to TRBJ1-1; D is possibly TRBD1 (5 bases). Germline V lookup: CDR1 SGHDT, CDR2 YYEEEE. The CDR3 loop spans 17 amino acids. V was trimmed by 2 bases and J by 3 bases, leaving 20 bases between them. The CDR3 DNA sequence: TGTGCCAGCAGCTTAGGCTTTTTCGGGGCATTAGACACTGAAGCTTTCTTT. Residues: CASSLGFFGALDTEAFF.

This clonotype was picked up a small number of times. The J gene is TRBJ1-1, the V gene TRBV25-1; D is unresolved. Germline V gene sequence: CDR1 MGHDK, CDR2 SYGVNS. The CDR3 contains 13 residues. V shed 5 bases and J shed 4 bases, with 11 bases lying between them. CDR3 loop: CASSPDPGTEAFF. In nucleotides, the CDR3 is TGTGCCAGCAGTCCTGACCCGGGCACTGAAGCTTTCTTT.

This clonotype was observed a handful of times. The chain carries TRBV18 and TRBJ2-5, with D perhaps assigned TRBD1 or TRBD2 (6 bases each). The CDR3 length is 14 residues. V lost 3 bases, J lost 3 bases, and 11 bases lay in between. The germline CDR1 and CDR2 sequences are KGHSH and LQKENI. The CDR3 is CASSPRGAEETQYF. CDR3 nucleotides: TGTGCCAGCTCACCGAGGGGGGCAGAAGAGACCCAGTACTTC.

The genes are TRBV7-9 and TRBJ1-4, with D possibly matching TRBD1 (5 bases). Germline CDR1 reads SEHNR; CDR2 reads FQNEAQ (reference sequence). V lost 2 bases and J lost 3, with 10 bases in between. This CDR3 has 15 amino acids. The chain's CDR3 is CASSLYSGANEKLFF. Here the CDR3 DNA reads TGTGCCAGCAGCTTATACTCGGGGGCTAATGAAAAACTGTTTTTT.

This clonotype was detected a few times. V and J are TRBV6-6 and TRBJ1-5; a weak D match, TRBD1 (5 bases). The germline V and J ends were trimmed by 4 bases and 1 base, with 11 bases remaining between them. The CDR3 length is 15 residues. Per the germline V gene, CDR1 is MNHNY and CDR2 is SVGAGI (reference sequence). CDR3 amino acids: CASSSLGGSNQPQHF. The CDR3 DNA sequence: TGTGCCAGCAGTTCCCTTGGGGGAAGCAATCAGCCCCAGCATTTT.

CDR3 DNA sequence: TGTGCCACCAGCAGAGACACAGATACGCAGTATTTT. Its translation is CATSRDTDTQYF. The J gene is TRBJ2-3, the V gene TRBV15; no clear D. The length of the CDR3 is 12 residues. The germline CDR1 and CDR2 sequences are LNHNV and YYDKDF (reference sequence). Trimming removed 0 bases at V and 2 bases at J, with 0 bases between.

The genes are TRBV5-6 and TRBJ2-3; D ambiguous. V lost 3 bases and J 6 bases, leaving 11 bases between the germline ends. The CDR3 consists of 13 residues. Germline lookup yields CDR1 SGHDT and CDR2 YYEEEE. CDR3 region: CASSSHTRDTQYF. The CDR3 DNA reads as TGTGCCAGCAGCTCCCACACGCGGGATACGCAGTATTTT.

The chain employs TRBV18 and TRBJ1-1, with D possibly TRBD1 on 6 matching bases. The germline V gene has CDR1 KGHSH and CDR2 LQKENI. Trimming stripped 6 bases from V and 3 bases from J, with 14 bases between. The CDR3 has 14 residues. This CDR3 is CASSRRGVDTEAFF. The CDR3 region has the DNA TGTGCCAGCTCGCGAAGGGGGGTGGACACTGAAGCTTTCTTT.

J is TRBJ1-2 and V is TRBV20-1; 7 nucleotides align to TRBD1. The J segment lost 3 bases and the V segment lost 1 base, leaving 5 bases of the junction unmatched. This CDR3 spans 14 amino acids. Per the germline V gene, CDR1 is DFQATT and CDR2 is SNEGSKA (reference sequence). The CDR3 DNA sequence: TGCAGTGCTAGAGCGGGACAGCAATACTATGGCTACACCTTC. Protein: CSARAGQQYYGYTF.

The chain joins TRBV29-1 to TRBJ2-1; perhaps D is TRBD1 or TRBD2 (6 bases each). Trimming cost V 6 bases and J 13 bases, with 19 bases left between them. This CDR3 contains 12 residues. CDR1 is SQVTM, CDR2 ANQGSEA, per germline. The CDR3 loop reads CSVGAEGLHQFF. CDR3 in DNA: TGCAGCGTGGGGGCCGAGGGACTGCATCAGTTCTTC.

This clonotype was detected many times. This rearrangement joins TRBV20-1 to TRBJ1-5; the D gene is possibly TRBD1 (6 bases). The ends were cut back, 6 bases at V and 0 bases at J, with 15 bases in the middle. This CDR3 has 15 amino acids. The germline V gene has CDR1 DFQATT and CDR2 SNEGSKA (reference sequence). CDR3 in amino acids: CSARPRGFSNQPQHF. Written as DNA, the CDR3 is TGCAGTGCGCGCCCCAGGGGCTTTAGCAATCAGCCCCAGCATTTT.

This clonotype was found a few times. J is TRBJ2-7 and V is TRBV6-1, with D unresolved. Trimming removed 2 bases at V and 1 base at J, with 12 bases between. Germline assignment: CDR1 MNHNS and CDR2 SASEGT. This CDR3 has 15 amino acids. The CDR3 is CASSELGKNSYEQYF. DNA for the CDR3: TGTGCCAGCAGTGAACTGGGGAAAAATTCCTACGAGCAGTACTTC.

This clonotype was counted many times. V is TRBV4-3 and J is TRBJ2-7, with TRBD1 matching 8 bases. Trimming cost V 3 bases and J 2 bases; bases outside gene matches: 6. Germline V gene lookup returns CDR1 LGHNA and CDR2 YSLEER. This CDR3 has 15 amino acids. DNA for the CDR3: TGCGCCAGCAGCCAGGACAGGGACCGCACCTACGAGCAGTACTTC. As protein: CASSQDRDRTYEQYF.

This clonotype appeared many times. The chain is built from TRBV4-3 and TRBJ2-7, with D unresolved. Looked up from germline, CDR1 is LGHNA and CDR2 is YSLEER. Trimming removed 1 base at V and 3 bases at J, with 13 bases between. This CDR3 spans 15 amino acids. The CDR3 sequence: CASSQAEALRYEQYF. CDR3 nucleotide sequence: TGCGCCAGCAGCCAAGCAGAGGCGTTGCGCTACGAGCAGTACTTC.

This clonotype was detected only a few times. The V gene is TRBV6-2 or TRBV6-3, the J gene TRBJ2-7; 8 bases are a match to TRBD2. J lost 0 bases, V lost 11 bases, and 6 bases had no gene match. The CDR3 is 13 residues long. In germline, CDR1 is MNHEY, CDR2 SVGEGT. Here the CDR3 reads CAGAGVFSYEQYF. The CDR3 DNA reads TGTGCCGGAGCGGGGGTCTTCTCCTACGAGCAGTACTTC.

This clonotype was recorded a few times. The V gene is TRBV9, the J gene TRBJ2-2; the match to TRBD1 covers 7 bases. The CDR3 runs 15 residues. V lost 4 bases and J lost 6; bases outside the gene matches: 9. CDR1 and CDR2 from the germline V gene are SGDLS and YYNGEE. This CDR3 is CASSKGGSSPGELFF. The CDR3, as DNA: TGTGCCAGCAGCAAAGGGGGCTCATCCCCCGGGGAGCTGTTTTTT.

The J gene is TRBJ1-1, the V gene TRBV24-1; 9 bases align to TRBD1. Trimming removed 5 bases from V and 3 bases from J; junction bases left unmatched: 3. The CDR3 totals 14 residues. CDR1 is KGHDR and CDR2 is SFDVKD in the germline V gene. The CDR3 is CATSGGTGYTEAFF. CDR3 DNA sequence: TGTGCCACCAGTGGCGGGACAGGGTACACTGAAGCTTTCTTT.

The sample holds a few counts of this clonotype. The rearrangement links TRBV12-3 or TRBV12-4 to TRBJ2-7; either TRBD1 or TRBD2 may supply D (5 bases each). With 4 bases removed from V and 4 bases from J, the gap between germline ends came to 14 bases. The CDR3 runs 14 residues. The CDR3 DNA reads as TGTGCCAGCAGTTCGCGGACAAGGAGGTACGAGCAGTACTTC. Its protein product is CASSSRTRRYEQYF.

The rearrangement uses TRBV20-1 and TRBJ2-7, with 9 bases matching TRBD1. Germline CDR1 is DFQATT and CDR2 is SNEGSKA (reference sequence). The CDR3 consists of 15 residues. The trim removed 3 bases at V and 2 bases at J, leaving 8 bases unmatched. The CDR3 reads CSASFRDRDTYEQYF. Here the CDR3 DNA reads TGCAGTGCTAGCTTCCGGGACAGGGACACCTACGAGCAGTACTTC.